This T cell receptor beta chain was captured in a study of T cell repertoires in cytomegalovirus infection. Study-level background: Indicated by public TCR beta signatures were CMV infection and matching HLA type. Study results and limitations: HLA-C-restricted CMV-specific TCR beta clonotypes prevailed in the ex vivo response.

MiXCR, run by TCRdb on the reads, gives a single entry per CDR3 protein. The table shows around 280,000 distinct CDR3 sequences, with 9.6% occurring only once. A remark on this clonotype: What it binds is unknown.

The germline gives CDR1 MNHNY, CDR2 SVGAGI (reference sequence). V was shortened by 3 bases and J by 2 bases, with 10 bases between the two germline ends. The CDR3 is 14 residues long. This chain uses TRBV6-6 with TRBJ2-5; D unresolved. This TCR was sampled from a human donor in good health (CMV status not recorded). Some clones in this sample may be carry-over from other donors' samples. The sample taken for sequencing was PBMCs. CDR3 sequence reads: CASSYPDLQETQYF. The CDR3 DNA reads TGTGCCAGCAGTTATCCGGACCTTCAAGAGACCCAGTACTTC.